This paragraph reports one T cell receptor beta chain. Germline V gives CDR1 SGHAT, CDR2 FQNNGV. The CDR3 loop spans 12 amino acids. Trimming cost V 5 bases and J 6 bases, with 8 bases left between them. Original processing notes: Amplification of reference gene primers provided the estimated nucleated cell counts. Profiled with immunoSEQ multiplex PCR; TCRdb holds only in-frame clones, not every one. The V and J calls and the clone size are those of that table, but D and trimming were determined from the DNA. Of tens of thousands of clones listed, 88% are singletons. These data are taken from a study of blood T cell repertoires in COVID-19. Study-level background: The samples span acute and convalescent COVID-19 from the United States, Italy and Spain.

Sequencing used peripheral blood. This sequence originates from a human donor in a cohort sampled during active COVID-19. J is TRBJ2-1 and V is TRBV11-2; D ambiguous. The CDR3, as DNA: TGTGCCAGCAGCCCCGTTCGCAATGAGCAGTTCTTC. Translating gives CASSPVRNEQFF. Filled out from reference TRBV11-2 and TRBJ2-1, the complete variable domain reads EAGVAQSPRYKIIEKRQSVAFWCNPISGHATLYWYQQILGQGPKLLIQFQNNGVVDDSQLPKDRFSAERLKGVDSTLKIQPAKLEDSAVYLCASSPVRNEQFFGPGTRLTVL.